This entry lists 6 T cell receptor beta chains sequenced from one sample in a study of blood T cell repertoires in COVID-19. The protocol was immunoSEQ multiplex PCR, while the TCRdb copy is restricted to in-frame clones and leaves out a portion. The table lists roughly 300,000 clones, around 86% of them singletons. Sequencing was performed on PBMCs or T cells enriched from blood (not recorded which). The receptors originated from a woman between 18 and 30 years old who had recovered from COVID-19.

With respect to this clone: The identical CDR3 is also encoded by other nucleotide sequences in the sample. The chain couples TRBV28 to TRBJ2-7; 8 positions agree with TRBD1. Germline loops: CDR1 MDHEN, CDR2 SYDVKM. The CDR3 length is 14 residues. Germline trimming cut 2 bases from V and 2 bases from J; bases unmatched to any gene: 2. CDR3 residues: CASSLAGGPYEQYF. CDR3 in DNA: TGTGCCAGCAGTTTAGCAGGGGGCCCCTACGAGCAGTACTTC.

This clone was counted between two and nine times. This chain connects TRBV24-1 to TRBJ1-6; D remains ambiguous. This CDR3 spans 15 amino acids. Per the germline V gene, CDR1 is KGHDR and CDR2 is SFDVKD. V shed 1 base and J shed 7 bases, with 10 bases lying between them. The CDR3 sequence is CATSDFREENSPLHF. CDR3 coding DNA: TGTGCCACCAGTGATTTTCGAGAGGAGAATTCACCCCTCCACTTT.

The chain carries TRBV23-1 and TRBJ1-1; 11 positions agree with TRBD1. TRBV23-1 belongs to the ORF category, with a function that is uncertain. The CDR3 has 15 residues. Trimming at V came to 3 bases and at J to 5 bases, leaving 5 bases not matched to a gene. The CDR3 nucleotides read TGCGCCAGCAGTCACCCCGGGACAGGGGGAACTGAAGCTTTCTTT. It translates to CASSHPGTGGTEAFF.

The V gene is TRBV7-8, the J gene TRBJ2-3, with unresolved D. Germline loops: CDR1 SGHVS, CDR2 FQNEAQ. The CDR3 has 13 residues. The V end lost 2 bases, the J end lost 1 base, and 4 bases lay between the germline ends. The CDR3 here is CASSLSGTDTQYF. DNA for the CDR3: TGTGCCAGCAGCTTAAGCGGCACAGATACGCAGTATTTT.

V usage is TRBV10-3 and J usage is TRBJ1-2; perhaps TRBD1 as D (6 bases). This CDR3 spans 13 amino acids. In germline, CDR1 is ENHRY, CDR2 SYGVKD. V was cut by 4 bases and J by 9 bases, with 15 bases left in between. CDR3 residues: CAISGTAGARYTF. The CDR3 DNA follows: TGTGCCATCAGTGGGACAGCCGGTGCGCGCTACACCTTC.

This chain joins TRBV6-6 and TRBJ2-7, with 11 bases matching TRBD2. J was trimmed by 3 bases and V by 2 bases; bases with no gene match: 0. The CDR3 has 14 residues. Germline CDR1 MNHNY, CDR2 SVGAGI (reference sequence). The chain's CDR3 is CASSYGTSGYEQYF. For the CDR3, the DNA is TGTGCCAGCAGTTACGGGACTAGCGGCTACGAGCAGTACTTC.